Shown below are 31 T cell receptor beta chains from a single sample sequenced in a study of control samples from healthy donors and cancer patients. The protocol was immunoSEQ multiplex PCR, while the TCRdb copy is restricted to in-frame clones and leaves out a portion. The sample has 70,000 to 75,000 clones, under 90% seen once; the top ten hold around 19%. Sequencing was performed on PBMCs. The receptors here all came from a man aged 60 to 75 with lung cancer.

This clone has a handful of counts. The chain carries TRBV18 and TRBJ2-5; D not resolved. The CDR3 totals 13 residues. V was cut by 3 bases and J by 3 bases, with 8 bases left in between. Germline lookup yields CDR1 KGHSH and CDR2 LQKENI. The CDR3 coding sequence is TGTGCCAGCTCACCTGGAACGAAAGAGACCCAGTACTTC. It yields the protein CASSPGTKETQYF.

The V and J genes are TRBV11-3 and TRBJ2-5, with D possibly being TRBD1 (5 bases). The CDR3 is 15 residues long. V was trimmed by 5 bases and J by 5 bases, leaving 18 bases between them. The V gene's germline CDR1 is SGHNT and CDR2 YENEEA. The CDR3 sequence: CASSERTRAGETQYF. The DNA of the CDR3 is TGTGCCAGCAGCGAGAGGACACGAGCCGGGGAGACCCAGTACTTC. Full variable domain (missing parts from reference TRBV11-3 and TRBJ2-5): EAGVVQSPRYKIIEKKQPVAFWCNPISGHNTLYWYLQNLGQGPELLIRYENEEAVDDSQLPKDRFSAERLKGVDSTLKIQPAELGDSAVYLCASSERTRAGETQYFGPGTRLLVL.

This chain links TRBV14 with TRBJ1-3; D is ambiguous. Deletions cut 1 base from V and 0 bases from J, with 7 bases between. There are 15 residues in the CDR3. CDR1 is SGHDN, CDR2 FVKESK, per germline. DNA of the CDR3: TGTGCCAGCAGCCAAGTGGGGAGCTCTGGAAACACCATATATTTT. This gives the protein CASSQVGSSGNTIYF.

The J gene is TRBJ2-5, the V gene TRBV5-1, with D perhaps matching TRBD1 or TRBD2 (5 bases each). Germline V gives CDR1 SGHRS, CDR2 YFSETQ. Trimming took off 0 bases at V and 1 base at J, with 7 bases between the two ends. The CDR3 is 14 amino acids. In nucleotides, the CDR3 is TGCGCCAGCAGCTTGGCAGGGAGCCAAGAGACCCAGTACTTC. Translated, it gives CASSLAGSQETQYF.

The CDR3 DNA reads as TGTGCCAGCAGCGCCCCGGAGGCCACAGATACGCAGTATTTT. Its protein product is CASSAPEATDTQYF. V is TRBV9 and J is TRBJ2-3; D may be TRBD2 (5 bases). In germline, CDR1 is SGDLS, CDR2 YYNGEE. This CDR3 has 14 amino acids. The V end was cut by 3 bases, the J end by 2 bases, with 10 bases between.

V usage is TRBV30 and J usage is TRBJ1-3; 8 positions match TRBD1. The CDR3 extends over 15 amino acids. Looked up from germline, CDR1 is GTSNPN and CDR2 is SVGIG (reference sequence). J was trimmed by 4 bases and V by 3 bases; bases with no gene match: 8. The CDR3 sequence: CAWRPQGARGNTIYF. CDR3 coding DNA: TGTGCCTGGAGGCCTCAGGGGGCGAGAGGAAACACCATATATTTT.

This clone was observed a handful of times. DNA for the CDR3: TGCGCCAGCAGCCCACAGGGAGGAAGGACTGAAGCTTTCTTT. Its translation: CASSPQGGRTEAFF. J is TRBJ1-1 and V is TRBV10-1, with a weak D call TRBD1 (6 bases). Trimming shortened V by 6 bases and J by 5 bases, and 16 bases separated the two germline ends. The CDR3 covers 14 residues. Germline assignment: CDR1 WNHNN and CDR2 SYGVQD (reference sequence).

This sequence joins TRBV30 and TRBJ1-1, with 7 nucleotides matching TRBD1. Germline V lookup: CDR1 GTSNPN, CDR2 SVGIG (reference sequence). The CDR3 loop spans 13 amino acids. CDR3 loop: CANAAGGYTEAFF. Here the CDR3 DNA reads TGTGCTAACGCGGCAGGGGGTTACACTGAAGCTTTCTTT.

The chain links TRBV24-1 to TRBJ2-1; 16 bases line up with TRBD2. Germline lookup yields CDR1 KGHDR and CDR2 SFDVKD. V lost 4 bases, J lost 10 bases, and 12 bases stayed unmatched. This CDR3 contains 18 residues. In nucleotides, the CDR3 is TGTGCCACCAGTGACTTCGGCGGGACTAGCGGGGGGGCTGGAGAGCAGTTCTTC. This sequence encodes CATSDFGGTSGGAGEQFF.

This clone has only one observation. The chain couples TRBV9 to TRBJ1-1; D not resolved. The germline V and J ends were trimmed by 1 base and 3 bases, with 10 bases remaining between them. This CDR3 contains 14 residues. Per germline, CDR1 SGDLS and CDR2 YYNGEE. CDR3 nucleotides: TGTGCCAGCAGCGTAAGCAGATCGGACACTGAAGCTTTCTTT. It codes for CASSVSRSDTEAFF.

The chain couples TRBV7-9 to TRBJ1-4; D is uncertain. Germline V gives CDR1 SEHNR, CDR2 FQNEAQ (reference sequence). The CDR3 totals 17 residues. V gave up 7 bases and J gave up 4 bases, with 22 bases separating them. The CDR3 sequence is CASIDLRLWQRNEKLFF. CDR3 DNA: TGTGCCAGCATCGACCTACGACTTTGGCAGCGTAATGAAAAACTGTTTTTT.

The V and J genes are TRBV18 and TRBJ2-7; D is unclear. The CDR3 extends over 15 amino acids. Germline CDR1 reads KGHSH; CDR2 reads LQKENI. With 2 bases removed from V and 7 bases from J, the gap between germline ends came to 18 bases. CDR3 residues: CASSPSPGWAEEQYF. The CDR3 nucleotides are TGTGCCAGCTCACCATCACCGGGCTGGGCCGAGGAGCAGTACTTC.

The chain links TRBV7-8 to TRBJ1-1; D remains ambiguous. CDR3 length: 14 residues. V lost 3 bases to trimming and J lost 5 bases, with 13 bases between them. Germline values: CDR1 SGHVS, CDR2 FQNEAQ. DNA of the CDR3: TGTGCCAGCAGCTTGGTGAAAACTTCAACTGAAGCTTTCTTT. Amino acid sequence: CASSLVKTSTEAFF.

The CDR3 nucleotides are TGTGCCAGTAGTATAGATGTTTCGGGGCGAAAAGGATCCTACGAGCAGTACGTC. Encoded protein: CASSIDVSGRKGSYEQYV. The chain combines TRBV19 with TRBJ2-7, with D perhaps being TRBD1 or TRBD2 (5 bases each). V lost 0 bases and J 1 base, leaving 19 bases between the germline ends. Germline CDR1 reads LNHDA; CDR2 reads SQIVND (reference sequence). The CDR3 loop spans 18 amino acids.

This CDR3 is CASSLVGQPSNQPQHF. CDR3 nucleotide sequence: TGTGCCAGCAGCTTAGTGGGACAGCCTAGCAATCAGCCCCAGCATTTT. The gene calls are TRBV7-6 and TRBJ1-5; the match to TRBD1 covers 7 bases. This CDR3 comprises 16 residues. V shed 1 base and J 0 bases; nucleotides not matched to a gene: 3. Per germline, CDR1 SGHVS and CDR2 FNYEAQ.

This clone was recorded only once. V usage is TRBV2 and J usage is TRBJ1-5, with D possibly TRBD1 on 5 matching bases. The CDR3 has 14 residues. V dropped 6 bases and J dropped 2 bases, with 11 bases sitting between them. Germline V gives CDR1 SNHLY, CDR2 FYNNEI. The CDR3 nucleotides read TGTGCCAGCAGAACAGGTTCGGGCAATCAGCCCCAGCATTTT. Protein sequence: CASRTGSGNQPQHF.

The chain is built from TRBV10-1 and TRBJ2-1; 7 bases align to TRBD1. Germline values: CDR1 WNHNN, CDR2 SYGVQD (reference sequence). The CDR3 has 17 residues. Losses at the gene ends were 3 bases for V and 6 bases for J; bases not matched to a gene: 14. This CDR3 reads CASSDRTTGYSGNEQFF. In DNA form, the CDR3 reads TGCGCCAGCAGTGATCGGACGACAGGGTACTCGGGCAATGAGCAGTTCTTC.

There are a few counts of this clone. This chain joins TRBV12-3 or TRBV12-4 and TRBJ1-5; D remains unclear. This CDR3 contains 13 residues. V was shortened by 6 bases and J by 6 bases, with 12 bases between the two germline ends. CDR3 sequence (DNA): TGTGCCAGCAGATCGGCTGACGGTCAGCCCCAGCATTTT. Residues: CASRSADGQPQHF.

This chain uses TRBV11-3 with TRBJ1-1; D gene unclear. Germline CDR1 reads SGHNT; CDR2 reads YENEEA. V lost 2 bases, J lost 8 bases, and 12 bases lay in between. The CDR3 contains 13 residues. CDR3 sequence (DNA): TGTGCCAGCAGCTTACGACTTTCCCCGGAAGCTTTCTTT. It yields the protein CASSLRLSPEAFF.

The rearrangement uses TRBV18 and TRBJ1-1; 8 positions agree with TRBD1. The CDR3 runs 15 residues. The trim removed 6 bases at V and 0 bases at J, leaving 6 bases unmatched. Germline V gives CDR1 KGHSH, CDR2 LQKENI. This chain's CDR3 is CASSPDRGMNTEAFF. DNA of the CDR3: TGTGCCAGCTCGCCCGACAGGGGAATGAACACTGAAGCTTTCTTT.

The chain combines TRBV20-1 with TRBJ2-7, with TRBD1 matching 8 bases. Germline V gene sequence: CDR1 DFQATT, CDR2 SNEGSKA (reference sequence). Trimming at V came to 5 bases and at J to 6 bases, leaving 3 bases not matched to a gene. The CDR3 totals 11 residues. For the CDR3, the DNA is TGCAGTGCTCCAGGGGGCACCGAGCAGTACTTC. As protein: CSAPGGTEQYF.

The chain is built from TRBV2 and TRBJ1-4; perhaps TRBD1 as D (5 bases). Germline CDR1 is SNHLY and CDR2 is FYNNEI. V was trimmed by 4 bases and J by 5 bases, leaving 8 bases between them. This CDR3 comprises 13 residues. CDR3 residues: CASSGGENEKLFF. The CDR3 DNA reads TGTGCCAGCAGTGGGGGGGAGAATGAAAAACTGTTTTTT. The full variable domain, with the rest looked up from reference TRBV2 and TRBJ1-4, is EPEVTQTPSHQVTQMGQEVILRCVPISNHLYFYWYRQILGQKVEFLVSFYNNEISEKSEIFDDQFSVERPDGSNFTLKIRSTKLEDSAMYFCASSGGENEKLFFGSGTQLSVL.

This chain connects TRBV7-6 to TRBJ2-1; a possible D gene is TRBD1 (6 bases). V was clipped by 2 bases and J by 10 bases, with 9 bases between them. This CDR3 is built from 12 residues. CDR1 is SGHVS, CDR2 FNYEAQ, per germline. The CDR3 DNA sequence: TGTGCCAGCAGCTTATCCGACAGGGAGCAGTTCTTC. Translation gives CASSLSDREQFF.

CDR3 DNA: TGTGCCAGCAGCTTAATGGGGGGTGTAGCCAAAAACATTCAGTACTTC. It translates to CASSLMGGVAKNIQYF. This chain connects TRBV11-2 to TRBJ2-4; tentatively, D is TRBD2 (6 bases). V gave up 2 bases and J gave up 0 bases, with 11 bases separating them. CDR3 size: 16 residues. CDR1 and CDR2 (germline): SGHAT, FQNNGV.

The rearrangement joins TRBV7-2 to TRBJ1-1; tentative D call: TRBD1 (5 bases). This CDR3 has 13 residues. Germline values: CDR1 SGHTA, CDR2 FQGNSA. With 4 bases removed from V and 3 bases from J, the gap between germline ends came to 9 bases. The chain's CDR3 is CASSWDRYTEAFF. The CDR3, as DNA: TGTGCCAGCAGCTGGGACCGCTACACTGAAGCTTTCTTT.

The chain links TRBV25-1 to TRBJ2-7; D gene unclear. Germline V gives CDR1 MGHDK, CDR2 SYGVNS. The CDR3 is 11 amino acids. V shed 4 bases and J shed 3 bases, with 4 bases lying between them. The CDR3: CASSGFYEQYF. CDR3 DNA: TGTGCCAGCAGTGGGTTCTACGAGCAGTACTTC.

The V and J genes are TRBV4-1 and TRBJ1-4; 9 bases match TRBD1. CDR3 length: 16 residues. V was clipped by 3 bases and J by 0 bases; unmatched bases: 2. Germline assignment: CDR1 MGHRA and CDR2 YSYEKL. CDR3 loop: CASSQGQGTTNEKLFF. The CDR3 DNA reads TGCGCCAGCAGCCAGGGACAGGGAACAACTAATGAAAAACTGTTTTTT.

V is TRBV6-1 and J is TRBJ1-2; no clear D. The length of the CDR3 is 13 residues. Trimming removed 3 bases at V and 3 bases at J, with 8 bases between. CDR1 is MNHNS, CDR2 SASEGT, per germline. The CDR3 protein is CASSDLGHYGYTF. The CDR3 DNA follows: TGTGCCAGCAGTGATCTCGGACACTATGGCTACACCTTC.

The chain employs TRBV10-1 and TRBJ2-3; 8 bases align to TRBD1. There are 18 residues in the CDR3. Germline lookup yields CDR1 WNHNN and CDR2 SYGVQD (reference sequence). The trim removed 0 bases at V and 0 bases at J, leaving 8 bases unmatched. Written as DNA, the CDR3 is TGCGCCAGCAGTGAGTCGGCCGGGACAGGAGCTAGCACAGATACGCAGTATTTT. Translating gives CASSESAGTGASTDTQYF.

The chain recombines TRBV5-1 with TRBJ1-1; the D gene is possibly TRBD1 (6 bases). Germline V gene data show CDR1 as SGHRS and CDR2 as YFSETQ. This CDR3 is built from 14 residues. Trimming stripped 4 bases from V and 4 bases from J, with 14 bases between. CDR3 bases: TGCGCCAGCAGCCCACAGGGTTCGAGCACTGAAGCTTTCTTT. It translates to CASSPQGSSTEAFF. The variable domain in full, completed from reference TRBV5-1 and TRBJ1-1, reads KAGVTQTPRYLIKTRGQQVTLSCSPISGHRSVSWYQQTPGQGLQFLFEYFSETQRNKGNFPGRFSGRQFSNSRSEMNVSTLELGDSALYLCASSPQGSSTEAFFGQGTRLTVV.

The chain joins TRBV24-1 to TRBJ2-1; 7 bases match TRBD2. V gave up 6 bases and J gave up 4 bases; unmatched junction bases: 2. Looked up from germline, CDR1 is KGHDR and CDR2 is SFDVKD. The CDR3 loop spans 13 amino acids. For the CDR3, the DNA is TGTGCCACCAGTTCGGGGGGATACAATGAGCAGTTCTTC. As protein: CATSSGGYNEQFF.